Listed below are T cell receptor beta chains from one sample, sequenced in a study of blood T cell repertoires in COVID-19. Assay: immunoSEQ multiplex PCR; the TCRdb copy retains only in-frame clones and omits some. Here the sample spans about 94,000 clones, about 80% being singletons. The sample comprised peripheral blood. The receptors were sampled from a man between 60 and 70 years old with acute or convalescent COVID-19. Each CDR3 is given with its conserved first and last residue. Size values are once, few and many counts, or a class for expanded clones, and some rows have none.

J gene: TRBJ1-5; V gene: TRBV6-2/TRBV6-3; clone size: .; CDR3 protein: CASSWGQGDNQPQHF
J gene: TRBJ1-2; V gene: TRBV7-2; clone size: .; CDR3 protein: CASSPTDRVQGGYTF
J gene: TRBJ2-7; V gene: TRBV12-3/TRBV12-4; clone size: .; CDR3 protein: CASRASYEQYF
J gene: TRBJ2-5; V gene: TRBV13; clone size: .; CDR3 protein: CASSLGSLAGGMKETQYF
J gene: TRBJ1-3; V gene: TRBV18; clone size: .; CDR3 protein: CASSPRAGGSGNTIYF
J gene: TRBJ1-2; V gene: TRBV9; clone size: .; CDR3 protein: CASSGLGTGYGYTF
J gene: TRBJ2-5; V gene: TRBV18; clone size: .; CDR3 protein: CASSLRGQGGSETQYF
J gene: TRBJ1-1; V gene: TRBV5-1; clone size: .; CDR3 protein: CASSFSDMNTEAFF
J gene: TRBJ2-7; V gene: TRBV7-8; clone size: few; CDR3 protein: CASSLSGQGKNEQYF
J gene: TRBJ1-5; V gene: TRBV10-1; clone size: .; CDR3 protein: CASSDHDRGRNQPQHF
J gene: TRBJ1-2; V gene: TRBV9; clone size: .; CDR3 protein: CASSQRRTGGSYGYTF
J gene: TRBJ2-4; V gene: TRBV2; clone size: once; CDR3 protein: CASSPRGALIQYF
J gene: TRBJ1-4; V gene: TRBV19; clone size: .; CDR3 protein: CASTLGGQGMEKLFF
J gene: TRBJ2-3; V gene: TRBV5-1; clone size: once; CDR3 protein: CASSSQQGVTQYF
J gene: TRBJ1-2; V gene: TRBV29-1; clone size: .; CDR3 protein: CSVDVSRGNGYTF
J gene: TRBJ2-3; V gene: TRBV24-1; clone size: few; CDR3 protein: CATSDLSSGYTDTQYF
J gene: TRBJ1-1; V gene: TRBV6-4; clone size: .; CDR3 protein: CASSDGGSEAFF
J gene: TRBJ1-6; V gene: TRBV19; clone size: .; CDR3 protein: CASSWTGLNSPLHF
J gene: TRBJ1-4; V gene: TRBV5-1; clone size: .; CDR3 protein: CASSFGDRENEKLFF
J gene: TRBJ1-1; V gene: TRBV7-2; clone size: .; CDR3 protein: CASSLAGTGGVNTEAFF
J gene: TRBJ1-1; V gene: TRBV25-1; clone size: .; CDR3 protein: CASSDLDRGGTEAFF
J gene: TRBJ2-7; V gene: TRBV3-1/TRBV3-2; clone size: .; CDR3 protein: CASSHGGPSSYEQYF
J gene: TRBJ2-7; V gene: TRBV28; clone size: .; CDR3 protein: CASSQLETGGKAHYEQYF
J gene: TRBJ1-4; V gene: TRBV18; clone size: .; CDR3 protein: CASSLVGTAATNEKLFF
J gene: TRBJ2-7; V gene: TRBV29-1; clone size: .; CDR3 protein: CSVELSTGTSEYEQYF
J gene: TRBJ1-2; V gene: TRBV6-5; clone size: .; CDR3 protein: CASSYSTGDRGGYTF
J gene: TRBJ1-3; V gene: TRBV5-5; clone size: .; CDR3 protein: CASSFRRETGNTIYF
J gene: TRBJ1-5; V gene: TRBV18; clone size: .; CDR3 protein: CASTRDNQRDQPQHF
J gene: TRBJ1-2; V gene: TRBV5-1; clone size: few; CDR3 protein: CASSLTAGYGGGYTF
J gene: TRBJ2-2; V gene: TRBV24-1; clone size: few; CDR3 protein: CATSVGGIGELFF
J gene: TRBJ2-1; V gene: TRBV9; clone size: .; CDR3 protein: CASGRGDTYNEQFF
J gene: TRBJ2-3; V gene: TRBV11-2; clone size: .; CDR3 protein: CASSLGAGGSTDTQYF
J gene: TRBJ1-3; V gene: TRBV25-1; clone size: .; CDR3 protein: CASRGTVGNTIYF